This T cell receptor beta chain was recovered during a study of T cell repertoires in cytomegalovirus infection. Study in general: Use of recently identified HLA-C-restricted and well-studied HLA-B-restricted CMV epitopes was part of the study. Public TCR beta signature analysis indicated the presence of both CMV infection and matching HLA type. General study points: The cumulative frequency of public TCR beta families identified carriers of CMV plus the relevant HLA. Across the ex vivo response, the dominant clonotypes were HLA-C-restricted CMV-specific TCR beta clonotypes.

A remark on this clonotype: Antigen: not known.

TCRdb called the reads again in MiXCR, with one record for every CDR3 protein. In the table there are hundreds of thousands of distinct CDR3 sequences, around a third of which are singletons. The CDR3 consists of 13 residues. The V gene's germline CDR1 is MNHEY and CDR2 SVGEGT. V was pared by 6 bases and J by 4 bases, with 11 bases between. The starting material was cultured PBMCs, obtained from culture after CMV antigen stimulation. The V call is TRBV6-2 or TRBV6-3, the J call TRBJ2-3; D possibly matches TRBD1 or TRBD2 (5 bases each). The TCR originated in a human donor in good health (CMV status not recorded). Some clones in this sample may be carry-over from other donors' samples. This CDR3 is CASSQGAPDTQYF. CDR3 DNA sequence: TGTGCCAGCAGCCAGGGAGCCCCAGATACGCAGTATTTT.